The present T cell receptor beta chain was sequenced within a study of monozygotic twins with inflammatory bowel disease. Study-wide results and limits: Background noise in patient repertoires may stem from differing immunosuppressive treatments. A distinction between different T cell subtypes was not possible. A single strong clonotype or signal linked to IBD was not supported.

Each donor gave roughly 2.5 ml of peripheral blood. TCRdb re-called the 5' RACE reads; one entry per CDR3 protein, DNA not given. This repertoire comprises around 380,000 distinct CDR3 sequences; its ten largest clones make up roughly 2.5%. The CDR3 totals 17 residues. In germline, CDR1 is SGHDT, CDR2 YYEEEE. As regards this clonotype: The antigen is not known.

The receptor was derived from a human donor with ulcerative colitis or Crohn's disease, or a healthy co-twin of an affected twin (not recorded which). Sequences were obtained from blood. V and J are TRBV5-6 and TRBJ2-1; TCRdb picks TRBD2, but there is no DNA to check that call. The CDR3 loop reads CASSPRNPAGYYNEQFF.